This T cell receptor (beta chain) was found in a study of CD8 T cells in ankylosing spondylitis. This clonotype was observed at least ten times. Its antigen is not known. The study, taken as a whole, reports: Prior literature has documented some motif variants in synovial fluid and blood from reactive arthritis. Ankylosing spondylitis blood appeared to carry a characteristic TCR beta motif of roughly 8 highly homologous variants.

MiXCR was run by TCRdb on the 5' RACE reads, yielding one entry per CDR3 protein. The sample consists of about 220,000 distinct CDR3 sequences, more than 5.5% of them appearing once. The CDR3 covers 14 residues. The germline CDR1 and CDR2 sequences are SEHNR and FQNEAQ (reference sequence). V was clipped by 6 bases and J by 5 bases, with 14 bases between them. The material sequenced was blood, either unsorted or a sorted T cell fraction (not recorded which). The chain recombines TRBV7-9 with TRBJ2-1; possibly TRBD1 for D (6 bases). The receptor was isolated from a male donor with ankylosing spondylitis. CDR3 loop: CASRGQDGHNEQFF. The CDR3 region has the DNA TGTGCCAGCAGGGGACAAGACGGGCACAATGAGCAGTTCTTC. Drawing the rest from reference TRBV7-9 and TRBJ2-1, the complete variable domain is DTGVSQNPRHKITKRGQNVTFRCDPISEHNRLYWYRQTLGQGPEFLTYFQNEAQLEKSRLLSDRFSAERPKGSFSTLEIQRTEQGDSAMYLCASRGQDGHNEQFFGPGTRLTVL.